The following is a T cell receptor (beta chain) sequence with its context. The clone's antigen remains unknown. No much larger clonotype is one base removed from it; base qualities were not supplied. The CDR3 regions of human TCRbeta chains were subjected to immunosequencing. Concerning the study's data processing: TCRs in the repertoires were matched against a reference library of SARS-CoV-2-specific TCRs that had been generated with the MIRA antigen-specificity platform. Breadth was defined as the fraction of unique TCRs that were SARS-CoV-2-associated. Depth was defined as the fraction of total T cells that were SARS-CoV-2-associated. Using the MIRA data, each spike-specific TCR was assigned both to the spike region to which the TCR was reactive and to a CD4 or CD8 class. Log10-transformed breadth and depth values were compared by one-way ANOVA with Sidak's multiple comparisons tests. Drawn from immuneACCESS, this table holds only the in-frame rearrangements with V and J called that TCRdb kept. Clones are partly lost; checked studies trace under half to an unresolved V gene and leave the rest unexplained. That table is the source of V, J and clone size, and D and trimming were worked out from the DNA. The sample records more than 80,000 clones, 70% to 90% of which are singletons. The ten biggest clones cover roughly 3.2% of the sample.

These data come from a study of T cell responses to AZD1222 COVID-19 vaccine (dated by TCRdb to the early 2020s). Regarding the study in general: A total of around 240 trial participants underwent TCR sequencing, of whom 207 received two doses of AZD1222 and about 26 received two doses of the MenACWY control vaccine. Enrollment into the trials was organized by age into subgroups of 18-55, 56-69 and 70-plus years, and those subgroups contained roughly 150, 30 and 60 TCR-sequenced participants, respectively. Findings and caveats that apply to the study as a whole: The 56-69-year group was small, and its depth increase did not reach significance, likely because of low power. Spike-specific TCR breadth and depth rose significantly after two AZD1222 doses compared with day 0 and with MenACWY recipients. Epitopes outside the regions mutated in the B.1.351 and B.1.1.7 variants were reportedly recognized by nearly half of the unique spike-specific TCRs. Because no day 14 peak-response samples were available, the repertoires could be characterized only after the peak T cell response. Participants were mostly white British and included more females than males, and it was suggested by the authors that clonal diversity may have been underestimated. The whole spike protein was spanned by vaccine-associated CD4 TCRs, and dominant responses were seen in regions 160-218 and 743-854. Conclusions about previously exposed vaccinees are limited because only five or six AZD1222 recipients were SARS-CoV-2 seropositive at baseline.

The sample's time point label is to be understood as: about 28 days (+/-7) after the second vaccine dose. AZD1222 recipients with second doses at about 4 weeks or about 12 weeks were pooled, because spike-specific TCR depth and breadth did not differ between schedules. Samples from vaccinated people were obtained from the UK trials COV001 and COV002, which included a single-blind randomized controlled phase 2/3 trial of AZD1222 (ChAdOx1 nCoV-19) in healthy adults. For TCRbeta chain sequencing, PBMC samples from trial participants were taken at day 0 and at day 28 after the second dose. CDR1 and CDR2 were assigned from the germline V gene as MDHEN and SYDVKM. The V end gives up 6 bases and the J end 0 bases, leaving 3 bases in the junction not matched to a gene. The CDR3, cysteine through phenylalanine, is 15 amino acids long. Only the CDR3 part of the read is kept: 45 bases, read in frame from the first base.

The chain couples TRBV28 to TRBJ2-1, with TRBD2 identical over 9 junction bases. The receptor's source is an adult who received the AZD1222 COVID-19 vaccine. The source material was peripheral blood, sampled 28 days after the second AZD1222 dose. The CDR3 corresponds to CASRASGTSYNEQFF. The nucleotide sequence is given as TGTGCCAGCAGAGCTAGCGGGACCTCCTACAATGAGCAGTTCTTC.